The clone carrying this T cell receptor beta chain was seen a single time. The sample is drawn from a study of CD8+CD57+ T cells in acquired aplastic anemia. Study-wide background: Sorted CD4+ and CD8+ cells yielded roughly 3 ug of DNA on average.

Selection for sequencing was limited to patients who had shown CD8+CD57+ cell expansion by flow cytometry. Blood came from patients not yet given any therapy. The trim removed 4 bases at V and 7 bases at J, leaving 8 bases unmatched. The CDR3 runs to 14 residues. Germline CDR1 reads SGHRS; CDR2 reads YFSETQ. The template used for profiling TCR beta VDJ and CDR3 was genomic DNA. TCRdb called the reads again in MiXCR, with one record for every CDR3 protein. The data show hundreds of thousands of distinct CDR3 sequences, with over 25% seen just once and 0.7% to 1% held by the top ten. The chain is built from TRBV5-1 and TRBJ1-5; 7 nucleotides align to TRBD1. Sequenced material: sorted CD4+, CD8+, or CD8+CD57+ T cells (not recorded which) from PBMCs. The TCR originated in a human donor with aplastic anemia. Here the CDR3 DNA reads TGCGCCAGCAGCCTCTCAGGGGGACGGCAGCCCCAGCATTTT. Translation: CASSLSGGRQPQHF.